Below, 3 T cell receptor beta chains from the same sample are listed, as sequenced in a study of T cell responses to AZD1222 COVID-19 vaccine. Clones were sequenced by immunoSEQ multiplex PCR, and TCRdb holds only the in-frame ones, with some missing. Of some 150,000 clones listed, 70% to 90% are singletons. Sequenced here: peripheral blood, sampled on day 0 of AZD1222 vaccination. These receptors were collected from an adult in good health.

The chain has TRBV19 and TRBJ1-6; D may be TRBD1 (6 bases). Germline V gene data show CDR1 as LNHDA and CDR2 as SQIVND (reference sequence). Between the trimmed V and J ends, which lost 6 bases and 5 bases, there was a span of 8 bases. The CDR3 runs 13 residues. CDR3 region: CASRDRDNSPLHF. In DNA, the CDR3 is TGTGCCAGTAGGGACAGAGATAATTCACCCCTCCACTTT. The entire variable domain, with the rest obtained from reference TRBV19 and TRBJ1-6, is as follows: DGGITQSPKYLFRKEGQNVTLSCEQNLNHDAMYWYRQDPGQGLRLIYYSQIVNDFQKGDIAEGYSVSREKKESFPLTVTSAQKNPTAFYLCASRDRDNSPLHFGNGTRLTVT.

The rearrangement uses TRBV7-2 and TRBJ2-5, with D perhaps matching TRBD2 (6 bases). This CDR3 is 15 amino acids long. Germline V gene lookup returns CDR1 SGHTA and CDR2 FQGNSA. V lost 1 base and J lost 4, with 13 bases in between. The CDR3 protein is CASSLVNAEGETQYF. In nucleotides, the CDR3 is TGTGCCAGCAGCTTAGTTAATGCGGAGGGAGAGACCCAGTACTTC.

The rearrangement links TRBV11-3 to TRBJ2-1; perhaps TRBD2 as D (5 bases). Trimming took off 3 bases at V and 10 bases at J, with 10 bases between the two ends. From germline, CDR1 is SGHNT and CDR2 YENEEA. The CDR3 has 12 residues. CDR3: CASSFEGYEQFF. The CDR3 bases are TGTGCCAGCAGCTTTGAGGGATACGAGCAGTTCTTC.